The 10 T cell receptor beta chains below all came from one sample that was sequenced in a study of cytomegalovirus exposure and HLA in healthy donors. PCR primers comprised 60 Vbeta and 13 Jbeta primers. Measured with immunoSEQ multiplex PCR; TCRdb has only the in-frame clones, and not every one. The sample has 120,000 to 150,000 clones; roughly 66% are singletons. The sample taken for sequencing was PBMCs. The receptors derive from a woman aged 18-35 years in good health and CMV-seronegative.

The rearrangement joins TRBV5-4 to TRBJ2-3; D might be TRBD2 (7 bases). Germline CDR1 is SGHNT and CDR2 is YYREEE (reference sequence). The CDR3 sequence is 12 residues long. Trimming left V 5 bases short and J 12 bases short, with 16 bases between. CDR3 loop: CASSFGGGSQYF. The CDR3 DNA follows: TGTGCCAGCAGTTTTGGGGGCGGGAGCCAGTATTTT.

This chain connects TRBV7-2 to TRBJ1-6; D may be TRBD1 (5 bases). Germline V gene data show CDR1 as SGHTA and CDR2 as FQGNSA. The CDR3 covers 15 residues. V gave up 3 bases and J gave up 14 bases, with 20 bases separating them. The CDR3 here is CASSFGHLGLGTLHF. Here the CDR3 DNA reads TGTGCCAGCAGCTTTGGGCACCTGGGGCTTGGCACCCTCCACTTT.

The CDR3 loop reads CASSRLRLAGSTDTQYF. CDR3 in DNA: TGTGCCAGCAGCCGCTTACGGCTAGCGGGATCCACAGATACGCAGTATTTT. The genes are TRBV11-3 and TRBJ2-3; TRBD2 matches 9 bases. Unmatched junction bases numbered 11, after V lost 5 bases and J lost 2 bases. The CDR3 length is 17 residues. Germline V CDR1 and CDR2: SGHNT, YENEEA.

The chain joins TRBV7-9 to TRBJ2-5, with 9 positions matching TRBD1. Per germline, CDR1 SEHNR and CDR2 FQNEAQ (reference sequence). V gave up 6 bases and J gave up 2 bases; unmatched junction bases: 10. The CDR3 runs to 16 residues. CDR3 sequence: CASRRGQGIQQETQYF. CDR3 coding DNA: TGTGCCAGCAGACGAGGACAGGGGATACAACAAGAGACCCAGTACTTC. The full variable domain, with the rest looked up from reference TRBV7-9 and TRBJ2-5, is DTGVSQNPRHKITKRGQNVTFRCDPISEHNRLYWYRQTLGQGPEFLTYFQNEAQLEKSRLLSDRFSAERPKGSFSTLEIQRTEQGDSAMYLCASRRGQGIQQETQYFGPGTRLLVL.

This clone occurred a few times. V gene TRBV11-2 combines with J gene TRBJ2-5; TRBD2 is a possible D gene (6 bases). The CDR3 extends over 16 amino acids. Trimming cost V 1 base and J 1 base, with 13 bases left between them. In germline, CDR1 is SGHAT, CDR2 FQNNGV. The CDR3 DNA reads TGTGCCAGCAGCTTAGTTGCGGGGCTGAGCCAAGAGACCCAGTACTTC. The encoded protein is CASSLVAGLSQETQYF.

The chain couples TRBV5-4 to TRBJ2-2; a weak D match, TRBD1 (6 bases). This CDR3 has 17 amino acids. V lost 0 bases and J lost 5, with 17 bases in between. Germline V gene sequence: CDR1 SGHNT, CDR2 YYREEE (reference sequence). The CDR3 bases are TGTGCCAGCAGCTTGGCCCAACAGGGTTGGTATACCGGGGAGCTGTTTTTT. Amino acids: CASSLAQQGWYTGELFF.

The chain carries TRBV7-8 and TRBJ1-1, with D possibly TRBD1 on 6 matching bases. The germline V gene has CDR1 SGHVS and CDR2 FQNEAQ. The ends were cut back, 3 bases at V and 4 bases at J, with 12 bases in the middle. The length of the CDR3 is 14 residues. CDR3 sequence reads: CASSFQGYSTEAFF. The CDR3 coding sequence is TGTGCCAGCAGCTTCCAGGGGTATAGCACTGAAGCTTTCTTT.

For the CDR3, the DNA is TGTGCCAGCAGCTTCCCTAGAGACCTCAGGGGACGAAGCAGCTATGGCTACACCTTC. Protein sequence: CASSFPRDLRGRSSYGYTF. The V call is TRBV7-2, the J call TRBJ1-2, with D perhaps TRBD1 (6 bases). Deletions cut 3 bases from V and 4 bases from J, with 27 bases between. The CDR3 contains 19 residues. From germline, CDR1 is SGHTA and CDR2 FQGNSA.

This chain links TRBV4-3 with TRBJ2-1, with D tentatively TRBD1 (5 bases). Germline V CDR1 and CDR2: LGHNA, YSLEER. V lost 0 bases to trimming and J lost 4 bases, with 10 bases between them. This CDR3 comprises 15 residues. The CDR3 nucleotides are TGCGCCAGCAGCCAAGATGGGGCAGCGTACAATGAGCAGTTCTTC. Translated, it gives CASSQDGAAYNEQFF.

The rearrangement links TRBV28 to TRBJ1-1; 9 bases are a match to TRBD1. Germline loops: CDR1 MDHEN, CDR2 SYDVKM. The CDR3 is 12 residues long. J lost 6 bases, V lost 8 bases, and 4 bases had no gene match. The CDR3 DNA is TGTGCCAGCCACAGGGGGCGGCCTGAAGCTTTCTTT. It encodes CASHRGRPEAFF. Using reference TRBV28 and TRBJ1-1 for the parts outside the CDR3, the full variable domain is DVKVTQSSRYLVKRTGEKVFLECVQDMDHENMFWYRQDPGLGLRLIYFSYDVKMKEKGDIPEGYSVSREKKERFSLILESASTNQTSMYLCASHRGRPEAFFGQGTRLTVV.